The 23 T cell receptor beta chains below were found in one sample sequenced in a study of blood T cell repertoires in COVID-19. Sequencing used immunoSEQ multiplex PCR; TCRdb keeps in-frame clones, though not all of them. The table has 200,000 to 250,000 clones, 70% to 90% seen once. What was sequenced was PBMCs or T cells enriched from blood (not recorded which). These receptors originate from a woman aged 45-65 years who had recovered from COVID-19.

This clone turned up a few times. This chain connects TRBV10-3 to TRBJ1-2, with unresolved D. This CDR3 has 13 amino acids. Germline loops: CDR1 ENHRY, CDR2 SYGVKD. Between the trimmed V and J ends, which lost 3 bases and 4 bases, there was a span of 9 bases. This CDR3 is CAISDEGGYGYTF. The CDR3 nucleotides are TGTGCCATCAGTGATGAGGGCGGCTATGGCTACACCTTC.

The chain has TRBV28 and TRBJ1-2; a weak D match, TRBD1 (6 bases). The CDR3 has 13 residues. CDR1 and CDR2 from the germline V gene are MDHEN and SYDVKM. Trimming pared 5 bases from V and 4 bases from J, leaving 11 bases between. CDR3 nucleotide sequence: TGTGCCAGCAGTCCAGGGGATGGCTATGGCTACACCTTC. The encoded protein is CASSPGDGYGYTF.

V is TRBV5-1 and J is TRBJ1-6, with D unclear. The germline gives CDR1 SGHRS, CDR2 YFSETQ. V lost 4 bases, J lost 6 bases, and 8 bases lay in between. This CDR3 is 13 amino acids long. This CDR3 is CASSPRLNSPLHF. DNA of the CDR3: TGCGCCAGCAGCCCAAGACTTAATTCACCCCTCCACTTT.

This rearrangement joins TRBV27 to TRBJ1-1; D is perhaps TRBD1 (6 bases). In germline, CDR1 is MNHEY, CDR2 SMNVEV (reference sequence). V was clipped by 6 bases and J by 3 bases, with 14 bases between them. The CDR3 spans 14 residues. The CDR3 DNA reads as TGTGCCAGCAGAGAGGTGACAGGAGACACTGAAGCTTTCTTT. This encodes CASREVTGDTEAFF.

This chain uses TRBV5-5 with TRBJ1-4; D possibly corresponds to TRBD1 (5 bases). Trimming left V 6 bases short and J 8 bases short, with 17 bases between. The CDR3 loop spans 14 amino acids. CDR1 is SGHKS and CDR2 is YYEKEE in the germline V gene (reference sequence). The CDR3 reads CASTLGPRQEKLFF. In DNA, the CDR3 is TGTGCCAGCACGTTGGGGCCCCGACAAGAAAAACTGTTTTTT.

This clone appeared a single time. The rearrangement uses TRBV23-1 and TRBJ1-5; D not certain. TRBV23-1 is an ORF; its function is uncertain. Trimming removed 2 bases at V and 0 bases at J, with 8 bases between. This CDR3 is built from 15 residues. The CDR3 DNA reads TGCGCCAGCAGTCAAGGGCCAGATAGCAATCAGCCCCAGCATTTT. This sequence encodes CASSQGPDSNQPQHF.

The chain carries TRBV28 and TRBJ2-4; 12 nucleotides match TRBD2. The CDR3 contains 14 residues. Germline loops: CDR1 MDHEN, CDR2 SYDVKM. V lost 7 bases to trimming and J lost 9 bases; unmatched junction nucleotides: 7. The CDR3, as DNA: TGTGCCAGCACTATGACTAGCGGGAGTTCCATTCAGTACTTC. This sequence encodes CASTMTSGSSIQYF.

This chain links TRBV25-1 with TRBJ2-2; the match to TRBD2 covers 10 bases. Germline V gene sequence: CDR1 MGHDK, CDR2 SYGVNS. With 1 base clipped from V and 5 bases from J, the junction kept 7 bases outside the gene matches. The length of the CDR3 is 17 residues. The CDR3 nucleotides are TGTGCCAGCAGTGAATTTACGGCTAGCGGGAGAACCGGGGAGCTGTTTTTT. Translation gives CASSEFTASGRTGELFF.

There are a few counts of this clone. This chain links TRBV11-1 with TRBJ2-1; 8 bases align to TRBD2. The CDR3 is made up of 15 amino acids. With V trimmed by 6 bases and J by 2 bases, 6 bases remained unmatched. CDR1 is SGHAT and CDR2 is FQDESV in the germline V gene (reference sequence). The CDR3 protein is CASSHGRGTYNEQFF. The CDR3 coding sequence is TGTGCCAGCAGTCACGGGAGGGGAACCTACAATGAGCAGTTCTTC.

The chain uses TRBV2 and TRBJ2-1, with 14 bases aligning to TRBD2. The CDR3 is 15 residues long. CDR1 and CDR2 from the germline V gene are SNHLY and FYNNEI. J gave up 6 bases and V 5 bases, and 3 bases lay outside the gene matches. CDR3 sequence reads: CASSMGLAGANEQFF. The DNA for the CDR3 is TGTGCCAGCAGTATGGGACTAGCGGGAGCCAATGAGCAGTTCTTC.

This CDR3 is CSVEAGVDEQYF. DNA for the CDR3: TGCAGCGTTGAGGCAGGGGTGGACGAGCAGTACTTC. V usage is TRBV29-1 and J usage is TRBJ2-7; possible D gene TRBD1, 6 bases. CDR1 SQVTM and CDR2 ANQGSEA come from the germline V gene. The CDR3 consists of 12 residues. V lost 3 bases and J 5 bases, leaving 11 bases between the germline ends.

The CDR3 sequence is CASSPRGQADTQYF. In nucleotides, the CDR3 is TGTGCCAGCAGCCCAAGGGGACAGGCAGATACGCAGTATTTT. The rearrangement uses TRBV7-2 and TRBJ2-3, with 8 bases identical to TRBD1. Germline V gives CDR1 SGHTA, CDR2 FQGNSA. The CDR3 sequence is 14 residues long. V was clipped by 5 bases and J by 4 bases; unmatched bases: 5.

The gene calls are TRBV10-2 and TRBJ2-5; the match to TRBD1 covers 8 bases. This CDR3 is built from 14 residues. The germline gives CDR1 WSHSY, CDR2 SAAADI. V lost 3 bases to trimming and J lost 1 base; unmatched junction nucleotides: 1. This chain's CDR3 is CASSEGQGQETQYF. The CDR3 coding sequence is TGCGCCAGCAGTGAAGGACAGGGCCAAGAGACCCAGTACTTC.

Ten or more counts support this clone. This chain uses TRBV28 with TRBJ2-3; 12 bases fit TRBD2. Germline values: CDR1 MDHEN, CDR2 SYDVKM. V shed 8 bases and J 4 bases; nucleotides not matched to a gene: 7. The CDR3 loop spans 15 amino acids. The CDR3 bases are TGTGCCAGCGGTCTAGCGGGAGGGGGGGCAGATACGCAGTATTTT. Translation gives CASGLAGGGADTQYF.

The chain links TRBV11-2 to TRBJ1-3; D not resolved. The V gene's germline CDR1 is SGHAT and CDR2 FQNNGV. Trimming removed 1 base at V and 4 bases at J, with 11 bases between. The CDR3 is 15 amino acids. The CDR3 sequence is CASSLGAGKGNTIYF. CDR3 bases: TGTGCCAGCAGCTTAGGCGCGGGGAAAGGAAACACCATATATTTT.

The chain recombines TRBV7-9 with TRBJ1-4; D might be TRBD1 (6 bases). Trimming stripped 2 bases from V and 6 bases from J, with 10 bases between. The CDR3 is 14 amino acids. Germline-derived CDR1 and CDR2 are SEHNR and FQNEAQ (reference sequence). The CDR3 region is CASSLLGGYEKLFF. The CDR3 bases are TGTGCCAGCAGCTTACTAGGGGGATATGAAAAACTGTTTTTT.

The chain is built from TRBV29-1 and TRBJ1-2; D remains unclear. This CDR3 has 15 amino acids. In germline, CDR1 is SQVTM, CDR2 ANQGSEA. Trimming shortened V by 0 bases and J by 1 base, and 12 bases separated the two germline ends. CDR3 amino acids: CSVEDRRKINYGYTF. In DNA, the CDR3 is TGCAGCGTTGAAGATAGAAGAAAAATTAACTATGGCTACACCTTC.

The CDR3: CSASKSRPGQGSGELFF. CDR3 sequence (DNA): TGCAGTGCTAGTAAGAGTAGACCGGGACAGGGGAGCGGGGAGCTGTTTTTT. The chain has TRBV20-1 and TRBJ2-2, with 10 positions matching TRBD1. Germline V gene sequence: CDR1 DFQATT, CDR2 SNEGSKA (reference sequence). This CDR3 is built from 17 residues. V trimming: 3 bases; J trimming: 7 bases; junction bases outside the gene matches: 14.

The CDR3 DNA is TGCAGCGTCGGACAGTCTAGCAATCAGCCCCAGCATTTT. Protein sequence: CSVGQSSNQPQHF. V gene TRBV29-1 combines with J gene TRBJ1-5; maybe TRBD1 (6 bases). Trimming removed 6 bases at V and 0 bases at J, with 9 bases between. The CDR3 is 13 residues long. Per the germline V gene, CDR1 is SQVTM and CDR2 is ANQGSEA.

V and J are TRBV28 and TRBJ2-1, with 9 bases identical to TRBD2. Unmatched junction bases numbered 5, after V lost 6 bases and J lost 5 bases. Germline CDR1 reads MDHEN; CDR2 reads SYDVKM. This CDR3 has 14 amino acids. CDR3 loop: CASSPTSGNNEQFF. CDR3 DNA sequence: TGTGCCAGCAGCCCGACTAGCGGTAACAATGAGCAGTTCTTC.

The V gene is TRBV11-2, the J gene TRBJ1-1; D uncertain. The CDR3 has 12 residues. The V and J ends lost 5 bases and 10 bases respectively, with 14 bases between them. CDR1 and CDR2 (germline): SGHAT, FQNNGV. The CDR3: CASSTPRAGAFF. In DNA, the CDR3 is TGTGCCAGCAGCACCCCGAGGGCGGGAGCTTTCTTT.

The chain employs TRBV7-3 and TRBJ1-2; D is possibly TRBD1 (6 bases). This CDR3 is 13 amino acids long. Per the germline V gene, CDR1 is SGHTA and CDR2 is FQGTGA. Trimming stripped 5 bases from V and 7 bases from J, with 14 bases between. Written as DNA, the CDR3 is TGTGCCAGCAGCGAAGGACAGTGGCGTGGCTACACCTTC. It specifies CASSEGQWRGYTF.

This chain connects TRBV10-2 to TRBJ2-1; 10 nucleotides align to TRBD2. Germline V lookup: CDR1 WSHSY, CDR2 SAAADI. V shed 5 bases and J 12 bases; nucleotides not matched to a gene: 19. The CDR3 is made up of 17 amino acids. The CDR3 sequence is CASSFPSGRFGGTGQFF. DNA of the CDR3: TGCGCCAGCAGTTTCCCTAGCGGGAGATTCGGCGGTACTGGGCAGTTCTTC.